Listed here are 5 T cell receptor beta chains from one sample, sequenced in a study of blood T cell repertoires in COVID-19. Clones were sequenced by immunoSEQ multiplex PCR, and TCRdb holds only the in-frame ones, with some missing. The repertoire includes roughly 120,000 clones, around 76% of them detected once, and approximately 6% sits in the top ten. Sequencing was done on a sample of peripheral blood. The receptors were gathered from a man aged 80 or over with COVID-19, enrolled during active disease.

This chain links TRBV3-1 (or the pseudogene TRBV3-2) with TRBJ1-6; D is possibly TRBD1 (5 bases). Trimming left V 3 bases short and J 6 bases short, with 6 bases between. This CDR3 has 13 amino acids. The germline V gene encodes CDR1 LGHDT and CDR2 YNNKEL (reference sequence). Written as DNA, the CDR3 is TGTGCCAGCAGCCACGGGGGTAATTCACCCCTCCACTTT. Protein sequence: CASSHGGNSPLHF.

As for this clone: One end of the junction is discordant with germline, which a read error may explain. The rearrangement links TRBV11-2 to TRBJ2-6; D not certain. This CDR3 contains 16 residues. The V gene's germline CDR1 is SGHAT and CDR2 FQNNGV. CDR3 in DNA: TGTGCCAGCAGCCTAGATGTAGCCCCTGGGGCCAACGTCCTGACTTTC. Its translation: CASSLDVAPGANVLTF.

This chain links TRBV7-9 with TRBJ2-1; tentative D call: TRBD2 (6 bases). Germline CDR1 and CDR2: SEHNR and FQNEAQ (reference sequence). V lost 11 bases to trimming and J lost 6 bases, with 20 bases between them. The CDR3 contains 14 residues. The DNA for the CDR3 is TGTGCCGGGGGAGGCAGACGGGGCATCAATGAGCAGTTCTTC. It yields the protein CAGGGRRGINEQFF.

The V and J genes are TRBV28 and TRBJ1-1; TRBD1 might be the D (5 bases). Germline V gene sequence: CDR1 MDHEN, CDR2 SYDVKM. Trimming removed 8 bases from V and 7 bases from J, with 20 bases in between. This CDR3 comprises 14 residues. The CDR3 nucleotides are TGTGCCAGCTCCTCATCTGGGGCTTTTAATGAAGCTTTCTTT. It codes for CASSSSGAFNEAFF.

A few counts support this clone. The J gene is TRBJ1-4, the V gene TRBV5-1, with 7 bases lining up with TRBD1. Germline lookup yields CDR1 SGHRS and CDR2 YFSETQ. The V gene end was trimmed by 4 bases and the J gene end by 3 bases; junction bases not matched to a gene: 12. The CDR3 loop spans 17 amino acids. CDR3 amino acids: CASSPRGPGQSNEKLFF. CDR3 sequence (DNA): TGCGCCAGCAGCCCGCGGGGTCCGGGACAGTCTAATGAAAAACTGTTTTTT. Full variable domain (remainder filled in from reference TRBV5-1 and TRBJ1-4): KAGVTQTPRYLIKTRGQQVTLSCSPISGHRSVSWYQQTPGQGLQFLFEYFSETQRNKGNFPGRFSGRQFSNSRSEMNVSTLELGDSALYLCASSPRGPGQSNEKLFFGSGTQLSVL.